This T cell receptor (beta chain) was sequenced in a study of T cell changes during pregnancy in multiple sclerosis. The protocol was immunoSEQ multiplex PCR, while the TCRdb copy is restricted to in-frame clones and leaves out a portion. The table lists roughly 40,000 clones, approximately 92% of them singletons. CDR3 length: 13 amino acids. From germline, CDR1 is MNHEY and CDR2 SMNVEV (reference sequence). Unmatched junction bases numbered 2, after V lost 5 bases and J lost 5 bases. This sequence originates from a female donor in good health, enrolled as a control in a pregnancy study. This chain joins TRBV27 and TRBJ2-5, with TRBD1 matching 10 bases. The source material was CD4+ T cells from peripheral blood mononuclear cells, sampled in the second trimester of pregnancy. CDR3 nucleotides: TGTGCCAGCAGTACGGACAGGGGGGAGACCCAGTACTTC. It is translated as CASSTDRGETQYF.